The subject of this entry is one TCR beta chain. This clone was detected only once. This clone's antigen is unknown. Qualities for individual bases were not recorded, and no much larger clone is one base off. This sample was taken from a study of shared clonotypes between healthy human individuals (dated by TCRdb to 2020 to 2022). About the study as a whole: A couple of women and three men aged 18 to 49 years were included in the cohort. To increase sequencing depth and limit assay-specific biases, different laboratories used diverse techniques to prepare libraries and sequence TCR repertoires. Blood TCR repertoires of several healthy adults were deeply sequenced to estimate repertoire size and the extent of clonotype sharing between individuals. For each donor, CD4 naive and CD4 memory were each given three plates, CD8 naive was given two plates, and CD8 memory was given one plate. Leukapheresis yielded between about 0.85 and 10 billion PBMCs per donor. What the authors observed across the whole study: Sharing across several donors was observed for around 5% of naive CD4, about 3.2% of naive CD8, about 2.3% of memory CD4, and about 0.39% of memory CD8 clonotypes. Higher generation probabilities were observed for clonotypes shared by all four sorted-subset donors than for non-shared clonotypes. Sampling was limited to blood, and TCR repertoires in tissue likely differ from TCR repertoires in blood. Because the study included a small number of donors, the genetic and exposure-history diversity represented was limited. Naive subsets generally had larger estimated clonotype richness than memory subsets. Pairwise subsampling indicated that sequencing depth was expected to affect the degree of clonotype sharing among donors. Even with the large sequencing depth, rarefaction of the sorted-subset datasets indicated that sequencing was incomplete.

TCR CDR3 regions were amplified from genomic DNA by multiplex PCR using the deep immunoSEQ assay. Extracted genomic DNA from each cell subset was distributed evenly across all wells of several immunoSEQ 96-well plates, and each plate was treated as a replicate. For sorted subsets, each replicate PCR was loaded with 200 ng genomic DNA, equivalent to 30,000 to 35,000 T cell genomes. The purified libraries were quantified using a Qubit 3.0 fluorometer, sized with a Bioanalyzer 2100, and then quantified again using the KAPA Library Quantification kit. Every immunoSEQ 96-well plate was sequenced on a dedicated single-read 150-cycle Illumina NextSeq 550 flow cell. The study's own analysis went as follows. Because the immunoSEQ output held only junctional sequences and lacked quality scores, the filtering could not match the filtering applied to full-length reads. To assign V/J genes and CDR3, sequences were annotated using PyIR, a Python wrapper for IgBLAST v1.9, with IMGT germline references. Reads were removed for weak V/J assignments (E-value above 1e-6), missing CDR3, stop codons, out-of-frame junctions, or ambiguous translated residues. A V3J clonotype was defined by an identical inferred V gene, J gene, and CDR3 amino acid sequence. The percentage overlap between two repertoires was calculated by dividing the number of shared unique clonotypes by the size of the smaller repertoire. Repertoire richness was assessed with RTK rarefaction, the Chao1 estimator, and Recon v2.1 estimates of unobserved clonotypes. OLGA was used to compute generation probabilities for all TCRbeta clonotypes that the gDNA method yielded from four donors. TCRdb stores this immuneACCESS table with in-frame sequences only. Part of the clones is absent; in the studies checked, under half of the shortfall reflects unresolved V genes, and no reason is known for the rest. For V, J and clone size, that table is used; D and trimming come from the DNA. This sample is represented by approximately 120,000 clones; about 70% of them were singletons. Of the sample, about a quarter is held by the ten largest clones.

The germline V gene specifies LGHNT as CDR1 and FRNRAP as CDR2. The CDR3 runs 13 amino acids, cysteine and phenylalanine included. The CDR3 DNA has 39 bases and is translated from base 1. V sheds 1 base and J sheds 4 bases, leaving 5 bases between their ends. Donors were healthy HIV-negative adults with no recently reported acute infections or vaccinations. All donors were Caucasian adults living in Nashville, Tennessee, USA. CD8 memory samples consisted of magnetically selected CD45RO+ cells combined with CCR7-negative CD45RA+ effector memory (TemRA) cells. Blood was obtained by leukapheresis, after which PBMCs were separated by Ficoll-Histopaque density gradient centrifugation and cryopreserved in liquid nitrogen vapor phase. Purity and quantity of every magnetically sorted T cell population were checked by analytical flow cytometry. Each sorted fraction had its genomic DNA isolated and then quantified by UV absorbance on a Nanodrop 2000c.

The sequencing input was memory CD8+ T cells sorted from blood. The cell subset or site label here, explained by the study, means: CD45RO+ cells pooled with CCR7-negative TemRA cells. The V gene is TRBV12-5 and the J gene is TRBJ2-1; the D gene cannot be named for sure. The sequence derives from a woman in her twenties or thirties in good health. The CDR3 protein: CASGLASYNEQFF. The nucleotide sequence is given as TGTGCTAGTGGTTTGGCCAGTTACAATGAGCAGTTCTTC.